This T cell receptor beta chain was sequenced for a study of cytomegalovirus exposure and HLA in healthy donors. Study-wide findings and caveats: In vitro checks showed that a few CMV-associated chains really do target CMV antigens. TCR beta V- and J-gene trimming was later associated with a missense DCLRE1C variant. Listed as cytomegalovirus-associated were 150 or so TCR beta chains.

In the PCR, 60 Vbeta and 13 Jbeta primers were used. TCRdb keeps only in-frame clones here, not all; method: immunoSEQ multiplex PCR. The sample lists about 140,000 clones, roughly 79% occurring once. The germline CDR1 and CDR2 sequences are LGHNT and FRNRAP. Deletions cut 8 bases from V and 8 bases from J, with 18 bases between. The CDR3 totals 13 residues. There are a few counts of this clone. Its antigen is unidentified. Material for sequencing was PBMCs. The receptor was isolated from a man aged 18 to 30 in good health and CMV-seronegative. This chain links TRBV12-5 with TRBJ1-1; D perhaps matches TRBD1 (6 bases). The CDR3 spells CASSAHGTPEAFF. The CDR3 DNA reads as TGTGCTAGTTCAGCACACGGGACACCAGAAGCTTTCTTT.